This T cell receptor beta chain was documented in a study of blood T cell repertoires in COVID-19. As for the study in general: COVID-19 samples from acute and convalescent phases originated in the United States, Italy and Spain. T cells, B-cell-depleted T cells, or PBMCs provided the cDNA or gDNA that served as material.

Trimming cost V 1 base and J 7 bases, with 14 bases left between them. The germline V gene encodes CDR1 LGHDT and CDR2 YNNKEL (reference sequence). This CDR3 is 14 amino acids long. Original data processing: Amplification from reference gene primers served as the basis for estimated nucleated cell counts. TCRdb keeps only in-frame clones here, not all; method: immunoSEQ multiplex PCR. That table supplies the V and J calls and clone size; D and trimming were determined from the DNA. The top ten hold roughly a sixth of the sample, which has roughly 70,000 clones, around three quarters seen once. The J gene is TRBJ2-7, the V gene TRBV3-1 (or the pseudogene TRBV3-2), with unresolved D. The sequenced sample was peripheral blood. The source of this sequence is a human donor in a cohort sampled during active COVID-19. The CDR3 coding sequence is TGTGCCAGCAGCCAAGCCGGGTCCCTATGGGAGCAGTACTTC. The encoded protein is CASSQAGSLWEQYF.